This section outlines one T cell receptor (beta chain) sequence together with its context. Germline V gene lookup returns CDR1 KGHDR and CDR2 SFDVKD. CDR3 length equals 13 residues. Trimming took 4 bases from V and 7 from J; bases not matched to a gene: 5. These data are taken from a study of response to subunit inactivated influenza vaccine. TCRdb recomputed calls from the RT-PCR reads with MiXCR, one row per CDR3 protein. The sample lists more than 550,000 distinct CDR3 sequences, about 11% occurring once. These same data were also listed under a study on T cells expressing NK-cell markers. That work states: It was by 5'RACE template switching with UMIs that TCR beta cDNA was made.

Sequencing was performed on PBMCs from blood, taken on the day of vaccination. The TCR comes from a man over 45 who received an inactivated influenza vaccine. The chain links TRBV24-1 to TRBJ1-1; 7 bases line up with TRBD1. The CDR3 DNA follows: TGTGCCACCAGTGACCTCCGGGACAGTGAAGCTTTCTTT. It specifies CATSDLRDSEAFF.